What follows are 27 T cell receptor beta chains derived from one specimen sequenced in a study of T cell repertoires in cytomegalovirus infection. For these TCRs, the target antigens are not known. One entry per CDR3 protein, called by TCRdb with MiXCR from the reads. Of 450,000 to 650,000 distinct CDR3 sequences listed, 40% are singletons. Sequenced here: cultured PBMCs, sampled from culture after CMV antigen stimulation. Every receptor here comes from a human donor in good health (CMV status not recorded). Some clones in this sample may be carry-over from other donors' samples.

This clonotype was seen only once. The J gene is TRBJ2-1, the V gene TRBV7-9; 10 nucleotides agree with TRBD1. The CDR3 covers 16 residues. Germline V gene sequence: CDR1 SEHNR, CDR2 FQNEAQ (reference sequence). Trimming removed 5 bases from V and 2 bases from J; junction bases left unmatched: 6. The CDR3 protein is CASSAPGTGAYNEQFF. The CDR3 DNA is TGTGCCAGCAGCGCGCCCGGGACAGGGGCCTACAATGAGCAGTTCTTC.

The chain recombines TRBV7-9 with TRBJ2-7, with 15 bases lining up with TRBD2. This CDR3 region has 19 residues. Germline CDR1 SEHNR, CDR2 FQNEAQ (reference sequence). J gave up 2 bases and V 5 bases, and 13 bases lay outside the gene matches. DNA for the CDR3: TGTGCCAGCAGCCCGCAGGCAGGGACTAGCGGGAGGTCCACCTACGAGCAGTACTTC. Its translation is CASSPQAGTSGRSTYEQYF.

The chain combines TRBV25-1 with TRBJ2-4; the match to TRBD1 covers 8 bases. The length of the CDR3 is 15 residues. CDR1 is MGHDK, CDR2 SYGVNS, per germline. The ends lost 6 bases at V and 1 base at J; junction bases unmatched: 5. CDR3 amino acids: CASSSQGDAKNIQYF. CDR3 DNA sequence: TGTGCCAGCAGCTCACAGGGGGATGCCAAAAACATTCAGTACTTC.

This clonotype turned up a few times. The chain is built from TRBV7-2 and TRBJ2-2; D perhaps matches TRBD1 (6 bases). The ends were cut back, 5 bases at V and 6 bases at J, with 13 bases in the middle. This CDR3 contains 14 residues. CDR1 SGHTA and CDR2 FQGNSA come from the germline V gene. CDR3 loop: CASSLTQGPGELFF. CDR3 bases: TGTGCCAGCAGCCTCACACAGGGTCCCGGGGAGCTGTTTTTT.

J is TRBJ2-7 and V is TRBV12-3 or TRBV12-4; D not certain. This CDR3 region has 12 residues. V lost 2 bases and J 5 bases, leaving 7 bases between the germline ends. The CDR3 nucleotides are TGTGCCAGCAGTTTATTCGTCCACGAGCAGTACTTC. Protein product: CASSLFVHEQYF.

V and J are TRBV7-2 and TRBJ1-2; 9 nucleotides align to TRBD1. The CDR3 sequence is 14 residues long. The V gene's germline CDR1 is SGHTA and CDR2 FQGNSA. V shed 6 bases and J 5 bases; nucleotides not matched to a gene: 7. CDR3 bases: TGTGCCAGCAGTTTCCCGGGACAGGGTTATGGCTACACCTTC. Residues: CASSFPGQGYGYTF.

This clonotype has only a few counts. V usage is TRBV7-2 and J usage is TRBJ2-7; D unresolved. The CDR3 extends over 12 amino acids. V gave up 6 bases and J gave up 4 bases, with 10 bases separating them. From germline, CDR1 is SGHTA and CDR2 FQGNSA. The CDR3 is CASSPETYEQYF. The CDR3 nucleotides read TGTGCCAGCAGTCCGGAGACATACGAGCAGTACTTC.

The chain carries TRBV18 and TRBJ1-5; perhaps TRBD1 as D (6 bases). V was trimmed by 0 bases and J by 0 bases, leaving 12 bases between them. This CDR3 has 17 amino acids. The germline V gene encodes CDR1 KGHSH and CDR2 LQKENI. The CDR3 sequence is CASSPPGAGDSNQPQHF. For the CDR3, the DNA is TGTGCCAGCTCACCACCGGGAGCAGGGGATAGCAATCAGCCCCAGCATTTT.

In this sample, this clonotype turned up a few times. The DNA of the CDR3 is TGCAGTGCTAGAGAAGCCGATACCTACGAGCAGTACTTC. As protein: CSAREADTYEQYF. V is TRBV20-1 and J is TRBJ2-7; no clear D gene. Trimming cost V 0 bases and J 2 bases, with 8 bases left between them. The germline gives CDR1 DFQATT, CDR2 SNEGSKA (reference sequence). The CDR3 is 13 residues long.

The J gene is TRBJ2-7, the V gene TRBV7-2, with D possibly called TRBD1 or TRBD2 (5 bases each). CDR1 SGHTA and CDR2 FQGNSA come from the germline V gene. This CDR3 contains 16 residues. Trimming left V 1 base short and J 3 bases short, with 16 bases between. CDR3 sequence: CASSLGISVGVYEQYF. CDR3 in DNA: TGTGCCAGCAGCTTAGGAATTTCGGTGGGGGTCTACGAGCAGTACTTC. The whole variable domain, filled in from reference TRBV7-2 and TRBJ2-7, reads GAGVSQSPSNKVTEKGKDVELRCDPISGHTALYWYRQSLGQGLEFLIYFQGNSAPDKSGLPSDRFSAERTGGSVSTLTIQRTQQEDSAVYLCASSLGISVGVYEQYFGPGTRLTVT.

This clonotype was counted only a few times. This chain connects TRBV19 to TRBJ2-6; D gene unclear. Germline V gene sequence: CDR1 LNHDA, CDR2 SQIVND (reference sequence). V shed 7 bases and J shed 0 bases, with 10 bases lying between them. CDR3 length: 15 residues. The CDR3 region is CASIGVSSGANVLTF. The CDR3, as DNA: TGTGCCAGTATAGGCGTCAGCTCTGGGGCCAACGTCCTGACTTTC. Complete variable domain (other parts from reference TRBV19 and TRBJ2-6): DGGITQSPKYLFRKEGQNVTLSCEQNLNHDAMYWYRQDPGQGLRLIYYSQIVNDFQKGDIAEGYSVSREKKESFPLTVTSAQKNPTAFYLCASIGVSSGANVLTFGAGSRLTVL.

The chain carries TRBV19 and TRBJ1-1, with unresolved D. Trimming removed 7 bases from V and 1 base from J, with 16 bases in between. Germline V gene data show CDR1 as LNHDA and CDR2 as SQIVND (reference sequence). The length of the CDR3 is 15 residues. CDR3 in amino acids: CASNPTRVENTEAFF. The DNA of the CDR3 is TGTGCCAGTAACCCCACTAGGGTGGAGAACACTGAAGCTTTCTTT.

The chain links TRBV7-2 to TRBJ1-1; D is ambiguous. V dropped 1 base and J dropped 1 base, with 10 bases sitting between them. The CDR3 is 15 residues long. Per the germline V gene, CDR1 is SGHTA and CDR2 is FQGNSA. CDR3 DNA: TGTGCCAGCAGCTTAGATCGGGGTTGGAACACTGAAGCTTTCTTT. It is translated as CASSLDRGWNTEAFF.

In DNA, the CDR3 is TGTGCCTGGAGTGTTAGGGGGCTCTATAATTCACCCCTCCACTTT. Translation: CAWSVRGLYNSPLHF. The chain is built from TRBV30 and TRBJ1-6, with 7 bases that match TRBD1. With 0 bases clipped from V and 3 bases from J, the junction kept 2 bases outside the gene matches. CDR3 size: 15 residues. CDR1 and CDR2 from the germline V gene are GTSNPN and SVGIG (reference sequence).

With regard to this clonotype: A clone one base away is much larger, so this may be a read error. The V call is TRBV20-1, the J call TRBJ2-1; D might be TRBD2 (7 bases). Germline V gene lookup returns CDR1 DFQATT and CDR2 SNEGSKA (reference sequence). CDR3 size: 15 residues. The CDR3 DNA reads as TGCAGTGCTAGAGTTGAGGGGGGGCCCTACAATGAGCAGCTCTTC. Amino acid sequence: CSARVEGGPYNEQLF.

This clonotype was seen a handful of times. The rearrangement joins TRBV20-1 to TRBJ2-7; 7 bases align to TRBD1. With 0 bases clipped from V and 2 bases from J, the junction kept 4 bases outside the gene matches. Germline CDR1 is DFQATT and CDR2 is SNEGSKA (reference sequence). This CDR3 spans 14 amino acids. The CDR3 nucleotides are TGCAGTGCTAGAGAGCCGACAGGGCCCTACGAGCAGTACTTC. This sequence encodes CSAREPTGPYEQYF.

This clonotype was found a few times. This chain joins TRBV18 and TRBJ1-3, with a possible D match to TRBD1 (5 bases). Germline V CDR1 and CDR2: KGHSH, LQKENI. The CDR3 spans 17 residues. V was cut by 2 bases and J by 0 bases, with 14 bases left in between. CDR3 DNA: TGTGCCAGCTCACCATATGTGGGGCTCTCCTCTGGAAACACCATATATTTT. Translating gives CASSPYVGLSSGNTIYF. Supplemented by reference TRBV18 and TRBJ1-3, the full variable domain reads NAGVMQNPRHLVRRRGQEARLRCSPMKGHSHVYWYRQLPEEGLKFMVYLQKENIIDESGMPKERFSAEFPKEGPSILRIQQVVRGDSAAYFCASSPYVGLSSGNTIYFGEGSWLTVV.

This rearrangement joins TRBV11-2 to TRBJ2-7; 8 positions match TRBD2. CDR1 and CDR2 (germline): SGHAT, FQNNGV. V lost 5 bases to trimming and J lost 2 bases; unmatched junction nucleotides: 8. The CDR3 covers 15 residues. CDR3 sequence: CASSRPGGATYEQYF. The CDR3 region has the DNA TGTGCCAGCAGCCGACCCGGGGGGGCCACCTACGAGCAGTACTTC.

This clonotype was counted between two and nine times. The CDR3 DNA reads TGTGCCAGCCGGCCCGGGGGCCCCGTCTTGAATGAAAAACTGTTTTTT. The encoded protein is CASRPGGPVLNEKLFF. This chain uses TRBV7-9 with TRBJ1-4; TRBD1 might be the D (6 bases). This CDR3 region has 16 residues. The V end was cut by 8 bases, the J end by 5 bases, with 21 bases between. The V gene's germline CDR1 is SEHNR and CDR2 FQNEAQ (reference sequence).

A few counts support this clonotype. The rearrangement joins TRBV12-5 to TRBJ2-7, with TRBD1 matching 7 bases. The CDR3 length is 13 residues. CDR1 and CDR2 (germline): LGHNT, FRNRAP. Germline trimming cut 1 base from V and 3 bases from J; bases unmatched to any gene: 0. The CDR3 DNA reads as TGTGCTAGTGGTTTGGGACAGGGCTACGAGCAGTACTTC. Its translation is CASGLGQGYEQYF.

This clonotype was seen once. For the CDR3, the DNA is TGCGCCAGCAGCCAACTACTAGCGGGTACCTACGAGCAGTACTTC. Translating gives CASSQLLAGTYEQYF. The rearrangement joins TRBV4-1 to TRBJ2-7; TRBD2 matches 9 bases. The CDR3 has 15 amino acids. V shed 2 bases, J shed 2 bases, and the junction held 4 bases outside the gene matches. Germline V CDR1 and CDR2: MGHRA, YSYEKL.

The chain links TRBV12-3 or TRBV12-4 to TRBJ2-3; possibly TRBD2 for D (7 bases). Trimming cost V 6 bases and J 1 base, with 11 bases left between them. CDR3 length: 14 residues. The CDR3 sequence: CASRGGAGTDTQYF. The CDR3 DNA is TGTGCCAGCAGGGGGGGGGCGGGCACAGATACGCAGTATTTT.

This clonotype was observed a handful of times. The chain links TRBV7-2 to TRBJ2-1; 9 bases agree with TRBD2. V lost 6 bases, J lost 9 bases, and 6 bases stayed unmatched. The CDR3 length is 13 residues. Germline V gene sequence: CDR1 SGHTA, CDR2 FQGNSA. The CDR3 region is CASRTSGRGEQFF. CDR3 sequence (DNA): TGTGCCAGCAGAACTAGCGGGCGGGGTGAGCAGTTCTTC. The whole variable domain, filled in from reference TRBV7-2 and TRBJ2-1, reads GAGVSQSPSNKVTEKGKDVELRCDPISGHTALYWYRQSLGQGLEFLIYFQGNSAPDKSGLPSDRFSAERTGGSVSTLTIQRTQQEDSAVYLCASRTSGRGEQFFGPGTRLTVL.

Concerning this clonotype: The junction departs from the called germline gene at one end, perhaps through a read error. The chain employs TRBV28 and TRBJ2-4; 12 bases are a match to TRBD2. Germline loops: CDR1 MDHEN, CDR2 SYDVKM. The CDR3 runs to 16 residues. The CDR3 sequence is CASSSPSGGARNIQYF. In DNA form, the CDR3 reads TGTGCCAGCAGTTCCCCTAGCGGGGGGGCCAGAAACATTCAGTACTTC.

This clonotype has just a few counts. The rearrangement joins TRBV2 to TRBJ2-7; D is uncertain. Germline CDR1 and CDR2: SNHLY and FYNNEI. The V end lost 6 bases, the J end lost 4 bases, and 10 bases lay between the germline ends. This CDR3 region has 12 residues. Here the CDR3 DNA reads TGTGCCAGCAGCCCCGAAGGATACGAGCAGTACTTC. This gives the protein CASSPEGYEQYF.

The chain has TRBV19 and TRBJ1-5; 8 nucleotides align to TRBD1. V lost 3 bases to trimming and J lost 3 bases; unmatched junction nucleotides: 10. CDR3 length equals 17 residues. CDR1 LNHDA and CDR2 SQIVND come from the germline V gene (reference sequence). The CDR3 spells CASSIRQGRRINQPQHF. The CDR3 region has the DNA TGTGCCAGTAGTATCCGACAGGGGAGAAGGATCAATCAGCCCCAGCATTTT.

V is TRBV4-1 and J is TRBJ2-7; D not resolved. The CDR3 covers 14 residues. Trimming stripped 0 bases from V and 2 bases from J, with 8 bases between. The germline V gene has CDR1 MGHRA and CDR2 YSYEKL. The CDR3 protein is CASSQEQRPYEQYF. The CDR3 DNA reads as TGCGCCAGCAGCCAAGAACAGAGGCCCTACGAGCAGTACTTC.